The 8 T cell receptor beta chains reported below all come from one sample, sequenced in a study of PD-1 blockade in classical Hodgkin lymphoma. All patients relapsed after autologous stem cell transplantation, and brentuximab vedotin exposure varied. Sequencing was performed with immunoSEQ multiplex PCR; in TCRdb, only in-frame clones are kept and a portion is missing. The sample lists roughly 4,300 clones, about 71% seen once, with about 53% in the top ten. Material: peripheral blood mononuclear cells (PBMCs), obtained at baseline. Receptors were obtained from a human donor with classical Hodgkin lymphoma.

A note on this clone: The junction departs from germline at one end; a sequencing error may be responsible. The sample contains more than one DNA sequence encoding this CDR3. The rearrangement joins TRBV19 to TRBJ2-6; possible D gene TRBD1, 5 bases. The CDR3 extends over 17 amino acids. Germline values: CDR1 LNHDA, CDR2 SQIVND (reference sequence). CDR3 sequence reads: CASSIAEHISGANVLTF. Written as DNA, the CDR3 is TGTGCCAGTAGTATAGCCGAACACATCTCTGGGGCCAATGTCCTGACTTTC. Complete variable domain (other parts from reference TRBV19 and TRBJ2-6): DGGITQSPKYLFRKEGQNVTLSCEQNLNHDAMYWYRQDPGQGLRLIYYSQIVNDFQKGDIAEGYSVSREKKESFPLTVTSAQKNPTAFYLCASSIAEHISGANVLTFGAGSRLTVL.

The rearrangement links TRBV28 to TRBJ2-1; maybe TRBD2 (5 bases). Trimming stripped 4 bases from V and 7 bases from J, with 11 bases between. Looked up from germline, CDR1 is MDHEN and CDR2 is SYDVKM. This CDR3 is built from 13 residues. The DNA of the CDR3 is TGTGCCAGCAGTTCTTTTTCGGGGAATGAGCAGTTCTTC. Its translation: CASSSFSGNEQFF.

The CDR3 region has the DNA TGCAGCGTTGAAGGGCAAGCCCAAGAGACCCAGTACTTC. It specifies CSVEGQAQETQYF. The rearrangement uses TRBV29-1 and TRBJ2-5; no definite D call. CDR1 is SQVTM and CDR2 is ANQGSEA in the germline V gene. Trimming took off 1 base at V and 1 base at J, with 7 bases between the two ends. There are 13 residues in the CDR3.

This chain's CDR3 is CASSERVRTGLHEQYF. The CDR3 bases are TGTGCCAGCAGTGAAAGGGTTCGGACAGGGCTTCACGAGCAGTACTTC. The chain joins TRBV6-1 to TRBJ2-7, with 8 bases that match TRBD1. With V trimmed by 2 bases and J by 5 bases, 11 bases remained unmatched. The V gene's germline CDR1 is MNHNS and CDR2 SASEGT. The CDR3 has 16 residues.

The chain combines TRBV21-1 with TRBJ2-1; TRBD1 reflects the table's D call only, with no check against the DNA. TRBV21-1 corresponds to a pseudogene. The CDR3 loop spans 16 amino acids. This CDR3 is CASSNVEDRTYNEQFF. DNA for the CDR3: TGTGCCAGCAGCAATGTGGAGGACAGAACTTACAATGAGCAGTTCTTC.

The V call is TRBV11-2, the J call TRBJ2-7; 7 positions match TRBD2. V gave up 1 base and J gave up 4 bases; unmatched junction bases: 7. CDR1 and CDR2 (germline): SGHAT, FQNNGV. The CDR3 spans 15 residues. The CDR3 DNA follows: TGTGCCAGCAGCTTAGTTCCTAGCGGAATGTACGAGCAGTACTTC. This codes for CASSLVPSGMYEQYF.

This clone qualifies as medium-sized. The V call is TRBV4-1, the J call TRBJ2-2; 7 bases agree with TRBD2. The ends lost 6 bases at V and 5 bases at J; junction bases unmatched: 0. The CDR3 runs 12 residues. The germline V gene encodes CDR1 MGHRA and CDR2 YSYEKL. The CDR3 DNA follows: TGCGCCAGCAGGCGGGAGACCGGGGAGCTGTTTTTT. Translation: CASRRETGELFF.

This chain uses TRBV9 with TRBJ2-1, with 7 bases that match TRBD1. The V gene's germline CDR1 is SGDLS and CDR2 YYNGEE. V gave up 0 bases and J gave up 2 bases; unmatched junction bases: 5. The CDR3 spans 16 residues. Here the CDR3 reads CASSVEPGGTYNEQFF. The CDR3 DNA follows: TGTGCCAGCAGCGTAGAACCAGGGGGAACCTACAATGAGCAGTTCTTC.